This T cell receptor (beta chain) was observed in a study of blood T cell repertoires in COVID-19 (TCRdb year 2020). About the full investigation: Collaborator samples came from the United States, Italy and Spain and covered acute and convalescent phases of COVID-19. Samples came from the ongoing ImmuneRACE study (first 160 participants) plus 1,254 subjects from 6 global collaborators. HLA class I and class II types, where available, came from metadata supplied by the sample provider rather than from assay-based typing. The repertoires were released in a freely available public database meant as a resource for research on the immune response to SARS-CoV-2. Subjects who had been exposed to COVID-19, were actively infected with it, or had recovered from it provided the deeply sampled blood TCRbeta repertoires that made up the dataset. Nearly every sample came with metadata listing a de-identified subject ID, COVID-19 status, age in years and sex. The material from the prospective study consisted of cDNA or gDNA derived from T cells, B-cell-depleted T cells, or PBMCs. Broad study findings and their caveats: Clinical and demographic metadata were provided uncurated, with the amount varying by source and participant.

From the germline V gene (reference sequence), CDR1 is LGHDT and CDR2 is YNNKEL. CDR3 length: 18 amino acids, cysteine to phenylalanine. Of all the DNA, just the CDR3 is kept, 54 bases in frame from base 1. V is cut by 9 bases and J by 1 base, and the space between the germline ends is 24 bases. To note about this clone: Its recognized antigen is unknown. Nothing much larger sits one base from this clone, and base qualities are not available.

TCRbeta CDR3 regions were amplified from genomic DNA using the immunoSEQ Assay, a bias-controlled multiplex PCR. Per the original workflow: Nucleated cell counts per sample were estimated from amplification of reference gene primers within the assay. Sequence reads were collapsed and filtered to measure the absolute abundance of every unique TCRbeta CDR3 rearrangement. Productive Simpson clonality was computed per sample as the square root of Simpson's diversity index over productive rearrangements. Held by TCRdb, this immuneACCESS table contains in-frame sequences only and omits some clones. Under half of the omission traces to an unresolved V gene where checked; the cause of the rest is unknown. The DNA gave D and trimming, while V, J and clone size come from that table. The sample data list 150,000 to 200,000 clones, and around 80% of these were observed just once. Together, the top ten hold 8% to 13% of the sample.

Enrolling through a virtual design, the prospective study's participants ranged in age from roughly 18 to 90 years and lived across 24 United States geographic areas. Cohort assignment in the prospective study relied on participant-reported clinical history from a screening survey and a study questionnaire. ImmuneRACE Cohort 3 recovered participants were defined by two consecutive negative NP/OP PCR tests, healthcare professional clearance, or symptom resolution. Each participant in the prospective study had whole blood, serum and a nasopharyngeal or oropharyngeal swab collected by mobile phlebotomists. Participants in the prospective study had the option to provide additional blood draws and questionnaires over a roughly two-month period. Prospective study blood samples were shipped either frozen or at room temperature before DNA extraction.

Source material: PBMCs or T cells enriched from blood (not recorded which). The receptor's source is a middle-aged man who had recovered from COVID-19. The sequence is built from TRBV3-1 (or the pseudogene TRBV3-2) and TRBJ1-4, and possibly TRBD1, on 6 matching bases. The CDR3 is CASRTEGHRGGTNEKLFF. The bases are TGTGCCAGTAGAACGGAGGGACACCGGGGGGGAACTAATGAAAAACTGTTTTTT.